What follows are 13 T cell receptor beta chains derived from one specimen sequenced in a study of shared clonotypes between healthy human individuals. Sequenced by immunoSEQ multiplex PCR; TCRdb stores in-frame clones only, minus some. This sample has 2 million to 2.5 million clones, with roughly 93% found just once. The sample taken for sequencing was naive CD4+ T cells from PBMCs. Specified subset: CD45RA+ positively selected. The receptor source for this set is a man aged 18 to 35 in good health. Some clones in this sample may be carry-over from other donors' samples.

V usage is TRBV13 and J usage is TRBJ2-1, with D perhaps matching TRBD1 or TRBD2 (5 bases each). Per the germline V gene, CDR1 is PRHDT and CDR2 is FYEKMQ (reference sequence). The CDR3 length is 17 residues. V shed 5 bases and J shed 8 bases, with 25 bases lying between them. The CDR3 loop is CASSPSRGPTTQDEQFF. The CDR3 DNA sequence: TGTGCCAGCAGCCCTAGCCGGGGACCGACTACTCAGGATGAGCAGTTCTTC.

The chain combines TRBV7-3 with TRBJ2-7, with TRBD2 matching 9 bases. Germline CDR1 and CDR2: SGHTA and FQGTGA. The CDR3 is 15 residues long. V dropped 3 bases and J dropped 5; count of bases not matched to a gene: 8. CDR3 in DNA: TGTGCCAGCAGCTTCTTAGCGGGAGCCCCCCACGAGCAGTACTTC. Translation gives CASSFLAGAPHEQYF.

The CDR3 is CASRGGSYNEQFF. DNA for the CDR3: TGTGCCAGCAGGGGCGGCTCCTACAATGAGCAGTTCTTC. The chain links TRBV7-9 to TRBJ2-1; D unclear. The CDR3 covers 13 residues. With 6 bases removed from V and 0 bases from J, the gap between germline ends came to 6 bases. The germline CDR1 and CDR2 sequences are SEHNR and FQNEAQ (reference sequence). The variable domain in full, with the rest retrieved from reference TRBV7-9 and TRBJ2-1, is DTGVSQNPRHKITKRGQNVTFRCDPISEHNRLYWYRQTLGQGPEFLTYFQNEAQLEKSRLLSDRFSAERPKGSFSTLEIQRTEQGDSAMYLCASRGGSYNEQFFGPGTRLTVL.

The V call is TRBV15, the J call TRBJ2-5; D might be TRBD1 (5 bases). The ends were cut back, 1 base at V and 1 base at J, with 7 bases in the middle. CDR1 and CDR2 from the germline V gene are LNHNV and YYDKDF (reference sequence). The length of the CDR3 is 14 residues. CDR3 region: CATSRVDSQETQYF. CDR3 DNA: TGTGCCACCAGCAGAGTCGACAGCCAAGAGACCCAGTACTTC.

This chain uses TRBV5-6 with TRBJ1-6; unclear D gene. The CDR3 consists of 15 residues. The V end was cut by 2 bases, the J end by 5 bases, with 11 bases between. The germline V gene encodes CDR1 SGHDT and CDR2 YYEEEE. The CDR3 DNA sequence: TGTGCCAGCAGCTTCCCGGGCCACAATAATTCACCCCTCCACTTT. As protein: CASSFPGHNNSPLHF. Full variable domain (remainder filled in from reference TRBV5-6 and TRBJ1-6): DAGVTQSPTHLIKTRGQQVTLRCSPKSGHDTVSWYQQALGQGPQFIFQYYEEEERQRGNFPDRFSGHQFPNYSSELNVNALLLGDSALYLCASSFPGHNNSPLHFGNGTRLTVT.

The chain employs TRBV5-8 and TRBJ2-2, with D perhaps TRBD1 (5 bases). Germline assignment: CDR1 SGHTS and CDR2 YDEGEE. The germline V and J ends were trimmed by 1 base and 0 bases, with 16 bases remaining between them. The CDR3 has 18 amino acids. CDR3 DNA: TGTGCCAGCAGCTTGATTAGGGGCCACCCATCGAACACCGGGGAGCTGTTTTTT. This encodes CASSLIRGHPSNTGELFF.

This chain joins TRBV6-1 and TRBJ2-5; D not resolved. V was pared by 0 bases and J by 5 bases, with 7 bases between. The CDR3 covers 13 residues. CDR1 is MNHNS, CDR2 SASEGT, per germline. CDR3 nucleotides: TGTGCCAGCAGTGAAGCCCTGGCCGAGACCCAGTACTTC. Protein sequence: CASSEALAETQYF.

The chain couples TRBV5-1 to TRBJ2-1; D not resolved. Germline values: CDR1 SGHRS, CDR2 YFSETQ. V lost 7 bases and J lost 7, with 24 bases in between. The CDR3 covers 16 residues. CDR3 nucleotide sequence: TGCGCCAGCGCCACCACGGAGATTACCCCATTAAATGAGCAGTTCTTC. It encodes CASATTEITPLNEQFF. The complete variable domain, with remaining parts taken from reference TRBV5-1 and TRBJ2-1, reads KAGVTQTPRYLIKTRGQQVTLSCSPISGHRSVSWYQQTPGQGLQFLFEYFSETQRNKGNFPGRFSGRQFSNSRSEMNVSTLELGDSALYLCASATTEITPLNEQFFGPGTRLTVL.

J is TRBJ2-1 and V is TRBV10-2; D gene unclear. CDR3 length equals 12 residues. The germline V and J ends were trimmed by 4 bases and 9 bases, with 10 bases remaining between them. Germline V gene data show CDR1 as WSHSY and CDR2 as SAAADI. The CDR3 reads CASSVGTGEQFF. In nucleotides, the CDR3 is TGCGCCAGCAGTGTGGGAACCGGTGAGCAGTTCTTC.

The chain recombines TRBV6-6 with TRBJ2-7, with a possible D match to TRBD2 (7 bases). Germline assignment: CDR1 MNHNY and CDR2 SVGAGI (reference sequence). Trimming shortened V by 6 bases and J by 8 bases, and 23 bases separated the two germline ends. This CDR3 contains 15 residues. CDR3 sequence (DNA): TGTGCCAGCAGGCCTGAGGGGGGGGGAAATTATAAGCAGTACTTC. Its protein product is CASRPEGGGNYKQYF.

The chain recombines TRBV2 with TRBJ2-7; tentatively, D is TRBD1 (6 bases). The V gene's germline CDR1 is SNHLY and CDR2 FYNNEI. Trimming took off 11 bases at V and 0 bases at J, with 11 bases between the two ends. The CDR3 length is 12 residues. CDR3 sequence: CAGAGDSYEQYF. The CDR3 bases are TGTGCCGGGGCAGGGGACTCCTACGAGCAGTACTTC.

This chain links TRBV28 with TRBJ2-3, with D hard to call. This CDR3 region has 12 residues. From germline, CDR1 is MDHEN and CDR2 SYDVKM. V lost 4 bases and J lost 5, with 7 bases in between. CDR3: CASSWTGDTQYF. The CDR3 DNA reads TGTGCCAGCAGTTGGACGGGAGATACGCAGTATTTT.

This rearrangement joins TRBV5-4 to TRBJ2-2; 9 bases are a match to TRBD1. The V gene end was trimmed by 2 bases and the J gene end by 0 bases; junction bases not matched to a gene: 2. CDR1 is SGHNT, CDR2 YYREEE, per germline (reference sequence). CDR3 length: 16 amino acids. CDR3 nucleotides: TGTGCCAGCAGCTTCTGGACAGGGGCGAACACCGGGGAGCTGTTTTTT. Encoded protein: CASSFWTGANTGELFF.